This paragraph covers one TCR beta chain sequence. The data originate from a study of blood T cell repertoires in COVID-19. Study information: Donors in the United States, Italy and Spain gave samples during acute or convalescent COVID-19. Sources were T cells, B-cell-depleted T cells, or PBMCs; the material itself was cDNA or gDNA.

Methods used by the authors: Amplified reference gene primers provided the basis for estimating nucleated cell counts. Data came from immunoSEQ multiplex PCR; TCRdb stores just in-frame clones and leaves some out. The DNA was the basis for D and trimming; V, J and clone size are from that table. Here the sample spans 200,000 or so clones, less than 90% being singletons. Trimming pared 0 bases from V and 7 bases from J, leaving 13 bases between. The CDR3 has 15 amino acids. Germline assignment: CDR1 SGHTS and CDR2 YDEGEE. This clonotype was sampled from a man aged 35 to 55 with active or convalescent COVID-19. The sample comprised peripheral blood. The genes are TRBV5-8 and TRBJ1-4, with D maybe TRBD1 (5 bases). Here the CDR3 DNA reads TGTGCCAGCAGCTTGGCAGACAGTCAGGGTGAAAAACTGTTTTTT. This sequence encodes CASSLADSQGEKLFF.